What follows are 5 T cell receptor beta chains derived from one specimen sequenced in a study of T cell responses to AZD1222 COVID-19 vaccine. The method was immunoSEQ multiplex PCR; TCRdb's version includes in-frame clones alone and lacks a portion of them. Found here are approximately 82,000 clones, more than 85% of them singletons; the top ten hold approximately 5.2%. The sample consisted of peripheral blood, taken on day 0 of AZD1222 vaccination. The receptors come from an adult in good health.

The chain joins TRBV6-5 to TRBJ1-1; TRBD1 might be the D (6 bases). The CDR3 has 13 residues. V lost 4 bases and J 4 bases, leaving 10 bases between the germline ends. CDR1 is MNHEY, CDR2 SVGAGI, per germline. CDR3 coding DNA: TGTGCCAGCAGTTCCAGGGGCCCCACTGAAGCTTTCTTT. This encodes CASSSRGPTEAFF.

The chain joins TRBV10-3 to TRBJ2-5; D is unresolved. The V and J ends lost 6 bases and 5 bases respectively, with 10 bases between them. Germline values: CDR1 ENHRY, CDR2 SYGVKD. The CDR3 has 12 amino acids. The CDR3 DNA reads as TGTGCCATCAGCCCGGCGTCGGAGACCCAGTACTTC. It specifies CAISPASETQYF.

V gene TRBV6-1 combines with J gene TRBJ1-2, with D unresolved. CDR3 size: 13 residues. Trimming took 0 bases from V and 5 from J, leaving 7 bases between them. Germline lookup yields CDR1 MNHNS and CDR2 SASEGT. The CDR3 nucleotides read TGTGCCAGCAGTGAAGCGCCGAGATATGGCTACACCTTC. Its protein product is CASSEAPRYGYTF.

The chain couples TRBV6-1 to TRBJ2-7; 10 nucleotides line up with TRBD1. Germline CDR1 is MNHNS and CDR2 is SASEGT. Losses at the gene ends were 3 bases for V and 3 bases for J; bases not matched to a gene: 2. The CDR3 has 14 residues. The CDR3 sequence: CASSETGGGYEQYF. DNA of the CDR3: TGTGCCAGCAGTGAGACAGGGGGCGGCTACGAGCAGTACTTC.

The chain uses TRBV2 and TRBJ1-5; a weak D match, TRBD1 (6 bases). V was pared by 3 bases and J by 4 bases, with 16 bases between. Germline CDR1 SNHLY, CDR2 FYNNEI. The length of the CDR3 is 16 residues. The CDR3 loop reads CASSDLTGVRNQPQHF. The CDR3 DNA reads as TGTGCCAGCAGTGACCTGACAGGAGTGAGGAATCAGCCCCAGCATTTT.